This T cell receptor beta chain derives from a study of CD8 T cells in Susac syndrome. RNA, at about 0.5 to 1 ug, was reverse transcribed with random hexamers. TCRdb passed the immunoSEQ multiplex PCR reads through MiXCR, listing each CDR3 protein once. The data show 180,000 or so distinct CDR3 sequences, approximately 95% seen once. In this sample, this clonotype turned up once. The ends lost 8 bases at V and 2 bases at J; junction bases unmatched: 4. CDR3 length equals 14 residues. V gene TRBV12-3 or TRBV12-4 combines with J gene TRBJ1-3; 9 bases are a match to TRBD1. Sequencing was done on a sample of CD4+ T cells from PBMCs. The TCR comes from a human donor in good health. The CDR3 sequence: CASEGTGPGNTIYF. The CDR3 coding sequence is TGTGCCAGCGAAGGGACAGGGCCTGGAAACACCATATATTTT.